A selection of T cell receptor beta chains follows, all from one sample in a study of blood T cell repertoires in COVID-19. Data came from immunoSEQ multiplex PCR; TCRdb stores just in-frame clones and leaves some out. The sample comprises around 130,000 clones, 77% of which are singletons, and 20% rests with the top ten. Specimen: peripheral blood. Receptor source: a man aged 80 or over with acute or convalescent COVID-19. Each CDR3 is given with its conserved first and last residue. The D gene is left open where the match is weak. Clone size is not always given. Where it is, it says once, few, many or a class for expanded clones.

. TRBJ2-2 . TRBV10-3 CAISERTNANTGELFF TGTGCCATCAGTGAGCGTACAAACGCGAACACCGGGGAGCTGTTTTTT
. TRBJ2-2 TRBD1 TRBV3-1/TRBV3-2 CASSPAGQGTTGELFF TGTGCCAGCAGCCCGGCGGGACAGGGGACCACCGGGGAGCTGTTTTTT
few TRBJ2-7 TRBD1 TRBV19 CASSYRDSYEQYF TGTGCCAGTAGTTACCGGGACAGCTACGAGCAGTACTTC
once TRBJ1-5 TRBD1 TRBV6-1 CASSDTTGVNQPQHF TGTGCCAGCAGTGATACTACAGGGGTCAATCAGCCCCAGCATTTT
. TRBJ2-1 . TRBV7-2 CASSQLSQYNEQFF TGTGCCAGCAGCCAATTGTCACAGTACAATGAGCAGTTCTTC
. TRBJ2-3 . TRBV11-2 CASSRIRGDTGDTQYF TGTGCCAGCAGTCGGATTCGGGGAGACACAGGGGATACGCAGTATTTT
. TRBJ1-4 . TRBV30 CAWRDDRRKLFF TGTGCCTGGAGGGATGACAGGAGAAAACTGTTTTTT
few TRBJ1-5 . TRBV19 CASSTTPGGGNQPQHF TGTGCCAGTAGTACCACACCCGGAGGGGGCAATCAGCCCCAGCATTTT
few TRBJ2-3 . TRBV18 CASSLYGVAGRSTDTQYF TGTGCCAGCTCACTCTATGGGGTGGCGGGTAGAAGCACAGATACGCAGTATTTT
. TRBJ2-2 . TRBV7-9 CASSLARAGELFF TGTGCCAGCAGCTTGGCGAGGGCCGGGGAGCTGTTTTTT
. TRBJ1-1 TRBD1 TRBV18 CASSLDRVVTFF TGTGCCAGCTCACTAGACAGGGTGGTAACTTTCTTT
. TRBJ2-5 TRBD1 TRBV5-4 CASSRGTGALSETQYF TGTGCCAGCAGCCGCGGGACAGGGGCCCTTTCTGAGACCCAGTACTTC
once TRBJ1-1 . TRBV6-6 CASSLGADSEAFF TGTGCCAGCAGTTTGGGGGCAGACTCTGAAGCTTTCTTT
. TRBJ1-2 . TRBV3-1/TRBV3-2 CASSQGGANYGYTF TGTGCCAGCAGCCAAGGCGGAGCTAACTATGGCTACACCTTC
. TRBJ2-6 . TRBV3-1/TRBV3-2 CASSPPDWRSGANVLTF TGTGCCAGCAGCCCCCCGGACTGGAGATCTGGGGCCAACGTCCTGACTTTC
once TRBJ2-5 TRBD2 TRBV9 CASSVTSGGPEETQYF TGTGCCAGCAGCGTGACTAGCGGGGGGCCGGAAGAGACCCAGTACTTC
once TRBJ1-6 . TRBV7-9 CASSPVGGVVPPLHF TGTGCCAGCAGCCCGGTAGGGGGGGTGGTTCCACCCCTCCACTTT
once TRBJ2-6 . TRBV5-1 CASSTSGPSGANVLTF TGCGCCAGCAGCACTTCAGGGCCGTCTGGGGCCAACGTCCTGACTTTC
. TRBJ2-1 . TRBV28 CASSSLQGLYNEQFF TGTGCCAGCAGCTCACTCCAGGGTTTATACAATGAGCAGTTCTTC
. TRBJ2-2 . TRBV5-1 CASSPTGSVAGELFF TGCGCCAGCAGCCCTACCGGGTCCGTGGCCGGGGAGCTGTTTTTT
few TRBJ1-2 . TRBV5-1 CASAGSGENYGYTF TGCGCCAGCGCAGGGTCGGGGGAGAACTATGGCTACACCTTC
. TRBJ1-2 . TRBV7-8 CASSLAPGLYGYTF TGTGCCAGCAGCTTAGCACCGGGTCTCTATGGCTACACCTTC
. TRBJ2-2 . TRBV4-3 CASSQVPGGNRELFF TGCGCCAGCAGCCAAGTTCCAGGGGGGAACAGGGAGCTGTTTTTT
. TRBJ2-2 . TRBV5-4 CASSPRGLGRNHGYTGELFF TGTGCCAGCAGCCCGCGAGGGCTAGGTCGAAATCACGGGTACACCGGGGAGCTGTTTTTT
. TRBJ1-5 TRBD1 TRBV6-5 CASSTDRVRNQPQHF TGTGCCAGCAGCACCGACAGGGTTCGCAATCAGCCCCAGCATTTT
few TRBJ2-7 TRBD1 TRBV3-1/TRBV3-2 CASSQVPGQGVYEQYF TGTGCCAGCAGCCAAGTGCCGGGACAGGGTGTCTACGAGCAGTACTTC
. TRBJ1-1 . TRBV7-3 CASSARGGTEAFF TGTGCCAGCAGCGCCCGGGGTGGCACTGAAGCTTTCTTT
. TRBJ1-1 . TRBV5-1 CASSLAGEGVTEAFF TGCGCCAGCAGCTTGGCCGGGGAGGGCGTCACTGAAGCTTTCTTT
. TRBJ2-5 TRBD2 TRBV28 CASSTPGLAGNQETQYF TGTGCCAGCAGTACACCCGGATTAGCGGGAAACCAAGAGACCCAGTACTTC
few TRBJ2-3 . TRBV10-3 CASGSLSSTDTQYF TGTGCCTCAGGCAGTCTCTCTAGCACAGATACGCAGTATTTT
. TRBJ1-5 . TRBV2 CASSVGQGGQPQHF TGTGCCAGCAGTGTGGGGCAGGGAGGCCAGCCCCAGCATTTT
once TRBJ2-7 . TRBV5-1 CASSSGAGRAYEQYF TGCGCCAGCAGCTCTGGGGCAGGACGGGCCTACGAGCAGTACTTC
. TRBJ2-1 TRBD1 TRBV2 CASSGQGYNEQFF TGTGCCAGCTCAGGACAGGGCTACAATGAGCAGTTCTTC
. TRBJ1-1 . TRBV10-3 CAISEVGRGGRTEAFF TGTGCCATCAGTGAAGTTGGGAGGGGGGGAAGGACTGAAGCTTTCTTT
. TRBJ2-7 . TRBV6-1 CASSYMGGIEQYF TGTGCCAGCAGCTACATGGGGGGAATCGAGCAGTACTTC
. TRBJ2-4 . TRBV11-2 CASSGLWAKNIQYF TGTGCCAGCAGCGGCTTATGGGCCAAAAACATTCAGTACTTC
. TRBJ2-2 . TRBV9 CASSVASGSNTGELFF TGTGCCAGCAGCGTAGCTTCAGGTTCGAACACCGGGGAGCTGTTTTTT
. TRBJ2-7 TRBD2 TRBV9 CASSQRSGNEQYF TGTGCCAGCAGCCAGAGGAGCGGGAACGAGCAGTACTTC
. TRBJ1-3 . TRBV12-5 CASGPTGNTIYF TGTGCTAGTGGTCCTACTGGAAACACCATATATTTT
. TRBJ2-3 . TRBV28 CASSTEYTDTQYF TGTGCCAGCAGTACAGAATACACAGATACGCAGTATTTT
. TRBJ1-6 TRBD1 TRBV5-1 CASSVQGDRNSPLHF TGCGCCAGCAGCGTACAAGGGGACAGAAATTCACCCCTCCACTTT
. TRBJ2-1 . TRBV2 CASRSTGYNEQFF TGTGCCAGCAGGTCTACAGGGTACAATGAGCAGTTCTTC